The rows below give T cell receptor beta chains drawn from one sample of a study of beta chain features in type 1 diabetes. Repertoires were generated with immunoSEQ multiplex PCR, while TCRdb's copy carries only in-frame clones and drops some. This sample has about 160,000 clones, with around 7.9% found just once. The sequenced sample consisted of central memory CD4+ T cells from blood. The receptors were sampled from a man aged 18 to 30 with type 1 diabetes. The CDR3 runs from the conserved cysteine through the conserved F or W. Each record gives: clone size, J gene, V gene, D gene, CDR3 protein, CDR3 DNA. A D gene is named only where the DNA matches it firmly. Clone sizes are given selectively: once, few, many, or a class where the clone is expanded.

abundance: -; j_gene: TRBJ2-5; v_gene: TRBV6-5; d_gene: TRBD2; CDR3aa: CAAGWGETQYF; CDR3nt: TGTGCAGCGGGGTGGGGAGAGACCCAGTACTTC
abundance: -; j_gene: TRBJ2-7; v_gene: TRBV5-1; d_gene: TRBD2; CDR3aa: CASSLGIAGTYEQYF; CDR3nt: TGCGCCAGCAGCTTGGGGATAGCGGGGACCTACGAGCAGTACTTC
abundance: few; j_gene: TRBJ1-1; v_gene: TRBV5-1; d_gene: -; CDR3aa: CASSGGQLNTEAFF; CDR3nt: TGCGCCAGCTCGGGAGGACAGCTGAACACTGAAGCTTTCTTT
abundance: few; j_gene: TRBJ2-5; v_gene: TRBV28; d_gene: -; CDR3aa: CASSSPRTRGQETQYF; CDR3nt: TGTGCCAGCAGTTCCCCAAGAACCAGGGGACAAGAGACCCAGTACTTC
abundance: -; j_gene: TRBJ1-6; v_gene: TRBV15; d_gene: TRBD1; CDR3aa: CATSRQGASPLHF; CDR3nt: TGTGCCACCAGCAGACAGGGGGCTTCACCCCTCCACTTT
abundance: few; j_gene: TRBJ2-7; v_gene: TRBV29-1; d_gene: TRBD1; CDR3aa: CSVEDTAGGEQYF; CDR3nt: TGCAGCGTTGAAGATACGGCAGGGGGCGAGCAGTACTTC
abundance: few; j_gene: TRBJ2-5; v_gene: TRBV5-1; d_gene: -; CDR3aa: CASSRDTSEETQYF; CDR3nt: TGCGCCAGCAGCCGAGACACCTCCGAAGAGACCCAGTACTTC
abundance: few; j_gene: TRBJ2-5; v_gene: TRBV11-2; d_gene: -; CDR3aa: CASSLSAGETQYF; CDR3nt: TGTGCCAGCAGCTTATCCGCCGGGGAGACCCAGTACTTC
abundance: few; j_gene: TRBJ2-3; v_gene: TRBV5-1; d_gene: TRBD1; CDR3aa: CASSLAGQVPTQYF; CDR3nt: TGCGCCAGCAGCTTGGCCGGACAGGTCCCTACGCAGTATTTT
abundance: few; j_gene: TRBJ1-4; v_gene: TRBV28; d_gene: -; CDR3aa: CASSLGTPNEKLFF; CDR3nt: TGTGCCAGCAGTTTAGGGACACCCAATGAAAAACTGTTTTTT
abundance: -; j_gene: TRBJ2-1; v_gene: TRBV18; d_gene: -; CDR3aa: CASSPASADNEQFF; CDR3nt: TGTGCCAGCTCACCGGCTAGCGCTGACAATGAGCAGTTCTTC
abundance: few; j_gene: TRBJ2-7; v_gene: TRBV30; d_gene: -; CDR3aa: CAWDGLYEQYF; CDR3nt: TGTGCCTGGGACGGACTCTACGAGCAGTACTTC
abundance: -; j_gene: TRBJ1-4; v_gene: TRBV28; d_gene: TRBD1; CDR3aa: CASRETGDGKLFF; CDR3nt: TGTGCCAGCAGAGAGACAGGGGACGGAAAACTGTTTTTT
abundance: -; j_gene: TRBJ1-1; v_gene: TRBV28; d_gene: -; CDR3aa: CASSLPGHLKNTEAFF; CDR3nt: TGTGCCAGCAGCCTTCCGGGACACCTCAAGAACACTGAAGCTTTCTTT
abundance: -; j_gene: TRBJ1-1; v_gene: TRBV6-5; d_gene: -; CDR3aa: CAISVTSNTEAFF; CDR3nt: TGTGCCATTTCGGTGACATCGAACACTGAAGCTTTCTTT
abundance: -; j_gene: TRBJ2-5; v_gene: TRBV25-1; d_gene: TRBD1; CDR3aa: CASSEWETGVQETQYF; CDR3nt: TGTGCCAGCAGTGAATGGGAGACAGGGGTCCAAGAGACCCAGTACTTC
abundance: -; j_gene: TRBJ1-1; v_gene: TRBV14; d_gene: -; CDR3aa: CASSQDGGMNTEAFF; CDR3nt: TGTGCCAGCAGCCAAGATGGGGGCATGAACACTGAAGCTTTCTTT
abundance: -; j_gene: TRBJ1-6; v_gene: TRBV11-2; d_gene: -; CDR3aa: CASSGGDPRNSPLHF; CDR3nt: TGTGCCAGCAGCGGGGGGGACCCTCGGAATTCACCCCTCCACTTT
abundance: -; j_gene: TRBJ2-7; v_gene: TRBV18; d_gene: -; CDR3aa: CASSRGATGHLSYEQYF; CDR3nt: TGTGCCAGCTCACGAGGCGCAACAGGACACTTATCCTACGAGCAGTACTTC
abundance: -; j_gene: TRBJ1-1; v_gene: TRBV5-1; d_gene: -; CDR3aa: CASSFSRDTEAFF; CDR3nt: TGCGCCAGCAGCTTCTCCCGGGACACTGAAGCTTTCTTT
abundance: few; j_gene: TRBJ2-6; v_gene: TRBV7-6; d_gene: -; CDR3aa: CASSLAPRGSGANVLTF; CDR3nt: TGTGCCAGCAGCTTAGCCCCCAGGGGCTCTGGGGCCAACGTCCTGACTTTC
abundance: few; j_gene: TRBJ1-5; v_gene: TRBV2; d_gene: -; CDR3aa: CASSEGNSYSNQPQHF; CDR3nt: TGTGCCAGCAGTGAAGGTAACAGTTATAGCAATCAGCCCCAGCATTTT
abundance: few; j_gene: TRBJ2-1; v_gene: TRBV4-3; d_gene: -; CDR3aa: CASSQGQAPYYNEQFF; CDR3nt: TGCGCCAGCAGCCAAGGACAGGCCCCATACTACAATGAGCAGTTCTTC
abundance: few; j_gene: TRBJ1-2; v_gene: TRBV25-1; d_gene: -; CDR3aa: CASSTHVGQGYYGYTF; CDR3nt: TGTGCCAGCAGCACCCACGTGGGGCAGGGGTACTATGGCTACACCTTC
abundance: few; j_gene: TRBJ2-5; v_gene: TRBV25-1; d_gene: TRBD1; CDR3aa: CASSEPQGAQETQYF; CDR3nt: TGTGCCAGCAGTGAACCACAGGGGGCCCAAGAGACCCAGTACTTC
abundance: many; j_gene: TRBJ2-6; v_gene: TRBV4-2; d_gene: TRBD1; CDR3aa: CASSGQVGAGANVLTF; CDR3nt: TGTGCCAGCAGCGGACAGGTGGGCGCTGGGGCCAACGTCCTGACTTTC
abundance: -; j_gene: TRBJ2-1; v_gene: TRBV7-9; d_gene: -; CDR3aa: CASSPRDNEQFF; CDR3nt: TGTGCCAGCAGCCCCCGAGACAATGAGCAGTTCTTC
abundance: -; j_gene: TRBJ2-7; v_gene: TRBV6-5; d_gene: -; CDR3aa: CASSYSRASEQYF; CDR3nt: TGTGCCAGCAGTTACTCGAGGGCTAGCGAGCAGTACTTC
abundance: -; j_gene: TRBJ1-1; v_gene: TRBV14; d_gene: -; CDR3aa: CASSQSLGALVAFF; CDR3nt: TGTGCCAGCAGCCAATCATTAGGGGCGCTTGTTGCTTTCTTT
abundance: few; j_gene: TRBJ2-3; v_gene: TRBV18; d_gene: -; CDR3aa: CASSPRGGADTQYF; CDR3nt: TGTGCCAGCTCACCCAGGGGTGGCGCAGATACGCAGTATTTT
abundance: -; j_gene: TRBJ1-1; v_gene: TRBV28; d_gene: -; CDR3aa: CASSPPGGMGMNTEAFF; CDR3nt: TGTGCCAGCAGCCCCCCCGGGGGAATGGGGATGAACACTGAAGCTTTCTTT
abundance: few; j_gene: TRBJ1-5; v_gene: TRBV6-6; d_gene: -; CDR3aa: CASKLDWSNQPQHF; CDR3nt: TGTGCCAGCAAATTGGACTGGAGCAATCAGCCCCAGCATTTT
abundance: -; j_gene: TRBJ2-5; v_gene: TRBV4-1; d_gene: TRBD2; CDR3aa: CASSQDLPGRGEETQYF; CDR3nt: TGCGCCAGCAGCCAAGATCTCCCAGGGCGGGGGGAAGAGACCCAGTACTTC
abundance: -; j_gene: TRBJ2-3; v_gene: TRBV19; d_gene: TRBD1; CDR3aa: CASSARPGTGSGTQYF; CDR3nt: TGTGCCAGTAGTGCCCGTCCCGGGACAGGGTCGGGTACGCAGTATTTT
abundance: few; j_gene: TRBJ1-6; v_gene: TRBV30; d_gene: TRBD1; CDR3aa: CAWSTQGGGSPLHF; CDR3nt: TGTGCCTGGAGTACGCAGGGGGGAGGTTCACCCCTCCACTTT
abundance: many; j_gene: TRBJ2-6; v_gene: TRBV29-1; d_gene: -; CDR3aa: CSVEDPRLTASSGANVLTF; CDR3nt: TGCAGCGTTGAAGATCCTCGGTTGACAGCCAGCTCTGGGGCCAACGTCCTGACTTTC
abundance: few; j_gene: TRBJ1-2; v_gene: TRBV28; d_gene: -; CDR3aa: CASSLSRTENYGYTF; CDR3nt: TGTGCCAGCAGTTTATCCCGGACAGAGAACTATGGCTACACCTTC
abundance: -; j_gene: TRBJ1-2; v_gene: TRBV27; d_gene: TRBD1; CDR3aa: CASSSLQGGDYGYTF; CDR3nt: TGTGCCAGCAGTTCACTACAGGGGGGGGACTATGGCTACACCTTC
abundance: -; j_gene: TRBJ2-3; v_gene: TRBV5-1; d_gene: -; CDR3aa: CASSLGRDTQYF; CDR3nt: TGCGCCAGCAGCTTGGGGAGAGATACGCAGTATTTT
abundance: -; j_gene: TRBJ2-7; v_gene: TRBV19; d_gene: TRBD1; CDR3aa: CASMPGQGWYEQYF; CDR3nt: TGTGCCAGCATGCCGGGACAGGGGTGGTACGAGCAGTACTTC
abundance: -; j_gene: TRBJ2-2; v_gene: TRBV12-5; d_gene: TRBD1; CDR3aa: CASGTGQGNTGELFF; CDR3nt: TGTGCTAGTGGGACGGGACAGGGCAACACCGGGGAGCTGTTTTTT